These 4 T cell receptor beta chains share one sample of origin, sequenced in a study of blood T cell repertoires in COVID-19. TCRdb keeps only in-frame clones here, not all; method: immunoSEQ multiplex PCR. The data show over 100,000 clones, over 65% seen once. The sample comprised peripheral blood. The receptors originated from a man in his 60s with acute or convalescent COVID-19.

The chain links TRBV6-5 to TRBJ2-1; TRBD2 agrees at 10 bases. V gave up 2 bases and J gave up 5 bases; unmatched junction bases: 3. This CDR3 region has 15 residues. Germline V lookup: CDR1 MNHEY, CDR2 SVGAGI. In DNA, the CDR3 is TGTGCCAGCAGTTACGGACTAGCGGCACACAATGAGCAGTTCTTC. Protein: CASSYGLAAHNEQFF.

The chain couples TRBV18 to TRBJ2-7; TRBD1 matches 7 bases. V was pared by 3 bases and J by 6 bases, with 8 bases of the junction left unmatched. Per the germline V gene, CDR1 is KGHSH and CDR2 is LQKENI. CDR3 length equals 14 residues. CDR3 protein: CASSPSGTDSEQYV. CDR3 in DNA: TGTGCCAGCTCACCCTCTGGGACAGATAGCGAGCAGTACGTC.

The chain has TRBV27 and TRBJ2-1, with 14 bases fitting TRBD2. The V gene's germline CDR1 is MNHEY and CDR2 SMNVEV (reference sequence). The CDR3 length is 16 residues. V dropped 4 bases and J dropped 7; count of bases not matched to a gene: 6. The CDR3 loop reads CASSSRLAGGDNEQFF. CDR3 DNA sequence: TGTGCCAGCAGTTCCCGACTAGCGGGAGGGGATAATGAGCAGTTCTTC.

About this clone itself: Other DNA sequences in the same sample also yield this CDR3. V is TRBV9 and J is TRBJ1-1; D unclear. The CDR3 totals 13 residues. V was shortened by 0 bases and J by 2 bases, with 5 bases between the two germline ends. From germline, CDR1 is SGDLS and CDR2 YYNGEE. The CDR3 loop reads CASSVAPNTEAFF. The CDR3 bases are TGTGCCAGCAGCGTAGCTCCTAACACTGAAGCTTTCTTT.